This TCR beta chain was recovered during a study of response to subunit inactivated influenza vaccine. Study-wide findings and caveats: It was the authors' suggestion that each seasonal influenza vaccination recruits few new T cells.

TCRdb independently ran MiXCR on the RT-PCR reads; one entry per CDR3 protein. The sample has 500,000 to 600,000 distinct CDR3 sequences; 10% to 15% are singletons. This CDR3 spans 15 amino acids. Looked up from germline, CDR1 is LGHDT and CDR2 is YNNKEL (reference sequence). With 2 bases removed from V and 4 bases from J, the gap between germline ends came to 15 bases. Comment on this clonotype: Its antigen is currently unknown.

The rearrangement links TRBV3-1 to TRBJ2-7, with D possibly TRBD1 on 7 matching bases. The starting material was PBMCs from blood, obtained about 6 weeks after vaccination. The sequence came from a man aged 45-65 years who received an inactivated influenza vaccine. CDR3 residues: CASSQSRGTAYEQYF. CDR3 bases: TGTGCCAGCAGCCAATCCCGCGGGACAGCTTACGAGCAGTACTTC.